These 32 T cell receptor beta chains share one sample of origin, sequenced in a study of spatial heterogeneity in lung cancer. General study points: Tumor mutation counts were tracked by expanded intratumoral alpha and beta TCR counts.

TCRdb reprocessed the 5' RACE reads with MiXCR, giving one entry per CDR3 protein. This table has 14,000 or so distinct CDR3 sequences, approximately 4.5% appearing once. Noted time point: sample taken at primary tumor resection. For these TCRs, the target antigens are not known. Sequenced here: lung tumor tissue, sampled at surgery. The receptors stem from a female donor with early-stage non-small cell lung cancer.

By sample share, this clonotype is medium-sized. V and J are TRBV10-3 and TRBJ2-3, with D hard to call. This CDR3 has 15 residues. Germline V gives CDR1 ENHRY, CDR2 SYGVKD. V lost 10 bases to trimming and J lost 0 bases, with 17 bases between them. As DNA, the CDR3 is TGTGCCACCTACCCTGACTCGACTAGCACAGATACGCAGTATTTT. Translating gives CATYPDSTSTDTQYF.

This clonotype was seen a few times. V is TRBV2 and J is TRBJ2-1; 10 bases map to TRBD2. Germline V gene lookup returns CDR1 SNHLY and CDR2 FYNNEI. This CDR3 has 14 amino acids. After removal of 1 base from V and 8 bases from J, the junction contained 2 bases not matched to a gene. The CDR3 DNA is TGTGCCAGCAGTGAAGTGGGGACTAGCGATGAGCAGTTCTTC. Protein product: CASSEVGTSDEQFF. Together with reference TRBV2 and TRBJ2-1, the CDR3 gives the full variable domain: EPEVTQTPSHQVTQMGQEVILRCVPISNHLYFYWYRQILGQKVEFLVSFYNNEISEKSEIFDDQFSVERPDGSNFTLKIRSTKLEDSAMYFCASSEVGTSDEQFFGPGTRLTVL.

This clonotype occurred many times. The V call is TRBV12-3 or TRBV12-4, the J call TRBJ2-5; D might be TRBD2 (6 bases). The V gene lost 3 bases and the J gene lost 3 bases, with 8 bases spanning the gap. The CDR3 length is 13 residues. The CDR3 nucleotides read TGTGCCAGCAGTTTGCGGGGTAAAGAGACCCAGTACTTC. It is translated as CASSLRGKETQYF.

Many counts were recorded for this clonotype. J is TRBJ2-3 and V is TRBV3-1, with 8 bases lining up with TRBD2. Germline V gene sequence: CDR1 LGHDT, CDR2 YNNKEL (reference sequence). With 2 bases clipped from V and 4 bases from J, the junction kept 14 bases outside the gene matches. The CDR3 has 18 residues. CDR3 protein: CASSQFAGGSGVSDTQYF. Written as DNA, the CDR3 is TGTGCCAGCAGCCAATTTGCGGGAGGCTCGGGGGTGTCAGATACGCAGTATTTT.

This clonotype appeared many times. The V call is TRBV7-9, the J call TRBJ1-1; no definite D call. CDR1 SEHNR and CDR2 FQNEAQ come from the germline V gene (reference sequence). This CDR3 spans 13 amino acids. The V and J ends lost 5 bases and 0 bases respectively, with 7 bases between them. This chain's CDR3 is CASSMTVNTEAFF. The CDR3 region has the DNA TGTGCCAGCAGCATGACTGTGAACACTGAAGCTTTCTTT. The whole variable domain, remainder taken from reference TRBV7-9 and TRBJ1-1, is DTGVSQNPRHKITKRGQNVTFRCDPISEHNRLYWYRQTLGQGPEFLTYFQNEAQLEKSRLLSDRFSAERPKGSFSTLEIQRTEQGDSAMYLCASSMTVNTEAFFGQGTRLTVV.

This clonotype has a count of ten or more. This chain connects TRBV5-1 to TRBJ2-5; the D is unclear. The CDR3 is made up of 13 amino acids. V lost 7 bases and J lost 5, with 15 bases in between. CDR1 is SGHRS, CDR2 YFSETQ, per germline. The CDR3 loop reads CASHYPKLETQYF. Here the CDR3 DNA reads TGCGCCAGCCACTACCCGAAACTGGAGACCCAGTACTTC. Supplemented by reference TRBV5-1 and TRBJ2-5, the full variable domain reads KAGVTQTPRYLIKTRGQQVTLSCSPISGHRSVSWYQQTPGQGLQFLFEYFSETQRNKGNFPGRFSGRQFSNSRSEMNVSTLELGDSALYLCASHYPKLETQYFGPGTRLLVL.

This clonotype has a count of ten or more. V is TRBV29-1 and J is TRBJ1-5, with 8 bases fitting TRBD1. CDR1 SQVTM and CDR2 ANQGSEA come from the germline V gene. V lost 5 bases, J lost 4 bases, and 4 bases stayed unmatched. This CDR3 spans 13 amino acids. DNA of the CDR3: TGCAGCGTTCGGACAGGGAGGAATCAGCCCCAGCATTTT. Translating gives CSVRTGRNQPQHF.

Ten or more counts support this clonotype. The CDR3 spells CASSWDGEKLFF. The CDR3 coding sequence is TGTGCCAGCAGTTGGGACGGCGAAAAACTGTTTTTT. The chain is built from TRBV6-1 and TRBJ1-4; the D gene is possibly TRBD1 (5 bases). Trimming pared 5 bases from V and 8 bases from J, leaving 9 bases between. CDR3 size: 12 residues. CDR1 MNHNS and CDR2 SASEGT come from the germline V gene.

This clonotype was detected many times. The V and J genes are TRBV24-1 and TRBJ2-1; D gene uncertain. Per germline, CDR1 KGHDR and CDR2 SFDVKD. V was trimmed by 2 bases and J by 1 base, leaving 17 bases between them. This CDR3 comprises 18 residues. The CDR3 reads CATSDSHRTAWSYNEQFF. The CDR3 DNA is TGTGCCACCAGTGATTCACATAGGACCGCGTGGTCCTACAATGAGCAGTTCTTC.

This clonotype has ten or more counts. DNA of the CDR3: TGTGCCAGCAGCCGGGATTTGAACACTGAAGCTTTCTTT. It is translated as CASSRDLNTEAFF. The chain employs TRBV12-3 or TRBV12-4 and TRBJ1-1; D unclear. Trimming pared 6 bases from V and 0 bases from J, leaving 8 bases between. The CDR3 sequence is 13 residues long.

This clonotype was seen many times. The V call is TRBV12-3 or TRBV12-4, the J call TRBJ1-5; no firm D call. V was shortened by 5 bases and J by 1 base, with 12 bases between the two germline ends. This CDR3 contains 15 residues. The CDR3 region is CASSTRTGSNQPQHF. The CDR3 nucleotides are TGTGCCAGCAGTACCCGGACGGGCAGCAATCAGCCCCAGCATTTT.

This clonotype was observed at least ten times. The V gene is TRBV5-6, the J gene TRBJ1-1; D unresolved. Germline-derived CDR1 and CDR2 are SGHDT and YYEEEE. The V and J ends lost 4 bases and 0 bases respectively, with 16 bases between them. The CDR3 length is 16 residues. CDR3 in DNA: TGTGCCAGCAGCCCATGGACGGTGGTCATGAACACTGAAGCTTTCTTT. Translation gives CASSPWTVVMNTEAFF.

Many counts were recorded for this clonotype. This chain links TRBV7-6 with TRBJ2-3, with a tentative D call TRBD2 (6 bases). This CDR3 region has 15 residues. Trimming removed 1 base at V and 6 bases at J, with 14 bases between. Germline CDR1 is SGHVS and CDR2 is FNYEAQ. CDR3 residues: CASSLVALALDTQYF. The CDR3 DNA follows: TGTGCCAGCAGCTTAGTGGCACTAGCTTTGGATACGCAGTATTTT.

This clonotype was recorded many times. This rearrangement joins TRBV18 to TRBJ1-6, with unresolved D. Per germline, CDR1 KGHSH and CDR2 LQKENI. There are 15 residues in the CDR3. V shed 4 bases and J shed 8 bases, with 15 bases lying between them. The CDR3 region is CASSQTGSRDSPLHF. The CDR3 bases are TGTGCCAGCTCACAAACCGGGTCTAGGGATTCACCCCTCCACTTT.

This clonotype occurred many times. The chain joins TRBV10-1 to TRBJ2-7; TRBD1 aligns across 8 bases. The CDR3 has 14 residues. Germline V gene lookup returns CDR1 WNHNN and CDR2 SYGVQD (reference sequence). Losses at the gene ends were 4 bases for V and 9 bases for J; bases not matched to a gene: 11. The CDR3 DNA is TGCGCCAGCAGTGGAGGAGCAGGGGGCGCAGGGCAGTACTTC. Its translation is CASSGGAGGAGQYF.

This clonotype was seen at least ten times. V and J are TRBV19 and TRBJ1-5; 10 nucleotides align to TRBD1. The CDR3 contains 17 residues. Germline V gene data show CDR1 as LNHDA and CDR2 as SQIVND (reference sequence). The V gene end was trimmed by 8 bases and the J gene end by 0 bases; junction bases not matched to a gene: 10. CDR3 coding DNA: TGTGCCAGTCACGGGACAGGGGCCGTTTATAGCAATCAGCCCCAGCATTTT. As protein: CASHGTGAVYSNQPQHF. The variable domain in full, with the rest retrieved from reference TRBV19 and TRBJ1-5, is DGGITQSPKYLFRKEGQNVTLSCEQNLNHDAMYWYRQDPGQGLRLIYYSQIVNDFQKGDIAEGYSVSREKKESFPLTVTSAQKNPTAFYLCASHGTGAVYSNQPQHFGDGTRLSIL.

Comment on this clonotype: A much larger clonotype is one base distant, so this may be a read error. This chain joins TRBV7-2 and TRBJ1-4; no definite D call. The germline CDR1 and CDR2 sequences are SGHTA and FQGNSA. CDR3 length: 14 amino acids. CDR3 protein: CVSSSDRQWKKLFF. CDR3 in DNA: TGTGTCAGCAGCTCCGACCGGCAGTGGAAAAAACTGTTTTTT.

This clonotype was observed at least ten times. The chain recombines TRBV5-1 with TRBJ2-3, with 7 bases matching TRBD1. The V gene end was trimmed by 3 bases and the J gene end by 0 bases; junction bases not matched to a gene: 7. Germline V gives CDR1 SGHRS, CDR2 YFSETQ. This CDR3 is 16 amino acids long. CDR3 coding DNA: TGCGCCAGCAGCTCTACTACGACAGGGAGCACAGATACGCAGTATTTT. Protein sequence: CASSSTTTGSTDTQYF.

This clonotype was seen ten or more times. The J gene is TRBJ2-2, the V gene TRBV7-9; 7 bases align to TRBD1. This CDR3 spans 14 amino acids. The J segment lost 4 bases and the V segment lost 4 bases, leaving 3 bases of the junction unmatched. The germline V gene encodes CDR1 SEHNR and CDR2 FQNEAQ (reference sequence). DNA for the CDR3: TGTGCCAGCAGCTCGAAGGGGGCCACCGGGGAGCTGTTTTTT. Its protein is CASSSKGATGELFF.

This clonotype occurred many times. J is TRBJ2-7 and V is TRBV20-1; D may match TRBD1 or TRBD2 (5 bases each). Per germline, CDR1 DFQATT and CDR2 SNEGSKA (reference sequence). The V gene lost 0 bases and the J gene lost 4 bases, with 19 bases spanning the gap. The CDR3 has 16 residues. The CDR3 DNA follows: TGCAGTGCTAGAGATCGGGAACGTCAAGCAGGGTACGAGCAGTACTTC. Protein product: CSARDRERQAGYEQYF.

This clonotype was seen repeatedly, ten times or more. This chain links TRBV7-2 with TRBJ2-3, with 8 nucleotides matching TRBD2. The CDR3 is 17 amino acids. V lost 2 bases, J lost 0 bases, and 7 bases stayed unmatched. Germline V gene sequence: CDR1 SGHTA, CDR2 FQGNSA. The CDR3 protein is CASSLRGGLSSTDTQYF. In DNA form, the CDR3 reads TGTGCCAGCAGCTTACGGGGGGGACTTTCTAGCACAGATACGCAGTATTTT.

This clonotype was picked up many times. Its ends do not fully match the called genes, so a read error is possible. The chain carries TRBV7-7 and TRBJ2-5, with 9 positions matching TRBD2. This CDR3 is 18 amino acids long. Per the germline V gene, CDR1 is SSHAT and CDR2 is FNYEAQ (reference sequence). CDR3 sequence reads: CASSNFPIGGGDQETQYF. CDR3 nucleotide sequence: TGTGCTAGCAGCAATTTCCCCATCGGCGGGGGGGATCAAGAGACCCAGTACTTC. The whole variable domain, remainder taken from reference TRBV7-7 and TRBJ2-5, is GAGVSQSPRYKVTKRGQDVTLRCDPISSHATLYWYQQALGQGPEFLTYFNYEAQPDKSGLPSDRFSAERPEGSISTLTIQRTEQRDSAMYRCASSNFPIGGGDQETQYFGPGTRLLVL.

This clonotype was picked up many times. CDR3 sequence (DNA): TGTGCCAGCAGCCTGGGGGCAGTGAAGCGGGAGACCCAGTACTTC. The encoded protein is CASSLGAVKRETQYF. The chain links TRBV5-8 to TRBJ2-5, with D possibly TRBD1 on 6 matching bases. Germline V lookup: CDR1 SGHTS, CDR2 YDEGEE. V was shortened by 4 bases and J by 5 bases, with 18 bases between the two germline ends. The CDR3 contains 15 residues.

This clonotype was detected ten times or more. The genes are TRBV5-6 and TRBJ1-5, with 7 bases aligning to TRBD1. V was pared by 2 bases and J by 6 bases, with 5 bases of the junction left unmatched. This CDR3 has 14 residues. Germline CDR1 SGHDT, CDR2 YYEEEE. The CDR3 DNA sequence: TGTGCCAGCAGCTTAGGACAGGCCGCTCAGCCCCAGCATTTT. This sequence encodes CASSLGQAAQPQHF. The whole variable domain, filled in from reference TRBV5-6 and TRBJ1-5, reads DAGVTQSPTHLIKTRGQQVTLRCSPKSGHDTVSWYQQALGQGPQFIFQYYEEEERQRGNFPDRFSGHQFPNYSSELNVNALLLGDSALYLCASSLGQAAQPQHFGDGTRLSIL.

The V and J genes are TRBV7-8 and TRBJ2-7, with 8 bases fitting TRBD2. Germline assignment: CDR1 SGHVS and CDR2 FQNEAQ. Trimming cost V 11 bases and J 4 bases; bases outside gene matches: 10. This CDR3 region has 13 residues. The CDR3 protein is CASKRGTYYEQYF. The DNA of the CDR3 is TGTGCCTCAAAGCGGGGGACTTATTACGAGCAGTACTTC.

This clonotype was counted ten times or more. The J gene is TRBJ1-1, the V gene TRBV7-9; D gene unclear. Trimming took 3 bases from V and 2 from J, leaving 19 bases between them. Germline assignment: CDR1 SEHNR and CDR2 FQNEAQ (reference sequence). The CDR3 is 17 residues long. CDR3 loop: CASSFLLVGRVNTEAFF. The DNA of the CDR3 is TGTGCCAGCAGCTTCTTATTAGTCGGCAGAGTTAACACTGAAGCTTTCTTT.

This clonotype was detected ten times or more. J is TRBJ1-1 and V is TRBV7-8; D call uncertain. Germline V gene data show CDR1 as SGHVS and CDR2 as FQNEAQ. CDR3 length: 14 residues. Trimming left V 2 bases short and J 5 bases short, with 12 bases between. The CDR3 DNA follows: TGTGCCAGCAGCTTATCCACCGGAGGGACTGAAGCTTTCTTT. It codes for CASSLSTGGTEAFF.

The sample holds many counts of this clonotype. The rearrangement links TRBV7-6 to TRBJ2-2; a weak D match, TRBD1 (5 bases). The CDR3 covers 16 residues. V lost 2 bases and J 5 bases, leaving 15 bases between the germline ends. Germline CDR1 and CDR2: SGHVS and FNYEAQ. The CDR3 loop reads CASSLRGRGLTGELFF. The DNA for the CDR3 is TGTGCCAGCAGCTTAAGAGGAAGGGGTTTGACCGGGGAGCTGTTTTTT.

V gene TRBV9 combines with J gene TRBJ1-3, with D maybe TRBD1 (5 bases). This CDR3 has 17 residues. Trimming removed 2 bases at V and 2 bases at J, with 17 bases between. CDR1 and CDR2 (germline): SGDLS, YYNGEE. The chain's CDR3 is CASSVRDAPTAGNTIYF. DNA of the CDR3: TGTGCCAGCAGCGTTCGGGACGCTCCGACGGCTGGAAACACCATATATTTT.

This clonotype is medium-sized by share. This CDR3 is CASSVTVNTQYF. CDR3 DNA sequence: TGTGCCAGCAGCGTAACTGTGAATACGCAGTATTTT. The rearrangement links TRBV7-8 to TRBJ2-3; no clear D. Per germline, CDR1 SGHVS and CDR2 FQNEAQ. V dropped 5 bases and J dropped 7 bases, with 10 bases sitting between them. The CDR3 loop spans 12 amino acids. Variable domain in full (rest from reference TRBV7-8 and TRBJ2-3): GAGVSQSPRYKVAKRGQDVALRCDPISGHVSLFWYQQALGQGPEFLTYFQNEAQLDKSGLPSDRFFAERPEGSVSTLKIQRTQQEDSAVYLCASSVTVNTQYFGPGTRLTVL.

This clonotype was recorded many times. This chain connects TRBV4-3 to TRBJ1-2; TRBD1 matches at 9 bases. The CDR3 contains 15 residues. Germline loops: CDR1 LGHNA, CDR2 YSLEER. The ends lost 4 bases at V and 3 bases at J; junction bases unmatched: 6. The CDR3 region is CASSPYRGQDYGYTF. CDR3 bases: TGCGCCAGCAGCCCCTACAGGGGGCAGGACTATGGCTACACCTTC.

CDR3 protein: CASSPPGFGKNIQYF. The CDR3 bases are TGTGCCAGCAGCCCACCAGGGTTCGGCAAAAACATTCAGTACTTC. V is TRBV4-2 and J is TRBJ2-4, with D possibly TRBD1 on 5 matching bases. Trimming pared 4 bases from V and 3 bases from J, leaving 13 bases between. This CDR3 region has 15 residues. Germline CDR1 LGHNA, CDR2 YNFKEQ.